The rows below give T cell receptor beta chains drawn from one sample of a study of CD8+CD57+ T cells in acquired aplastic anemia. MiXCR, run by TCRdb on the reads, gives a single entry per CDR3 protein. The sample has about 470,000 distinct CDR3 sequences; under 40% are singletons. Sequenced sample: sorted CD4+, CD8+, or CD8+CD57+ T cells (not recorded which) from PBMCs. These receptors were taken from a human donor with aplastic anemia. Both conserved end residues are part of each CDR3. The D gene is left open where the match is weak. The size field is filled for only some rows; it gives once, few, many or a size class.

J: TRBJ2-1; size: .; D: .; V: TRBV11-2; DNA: TGTGCCAGCAGCTCCCCGGGGTCCTACAATGAGCAGTTCTTC; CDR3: CASSSPGSYNEQFF
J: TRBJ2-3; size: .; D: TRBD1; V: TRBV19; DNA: TGTGCCAGTAGTACACTGACAGGGTCGAATACGCAGTATTTT; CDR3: CASSTLTGSNTQYF
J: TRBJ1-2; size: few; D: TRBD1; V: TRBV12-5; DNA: TGTGCTAGTGGCGACAGGGGGTTTTATGGCTACACCTTC; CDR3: CASGDRGFYGYTF
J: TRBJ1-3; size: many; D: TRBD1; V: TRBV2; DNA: TGTGCCAGCAGGGGGACAGTGTCTGGAAACACCATATATTTT; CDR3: CASRGTVSGNTIYF
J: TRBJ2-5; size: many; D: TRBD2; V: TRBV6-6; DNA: TGTGCCACCGCGGGGGGAGTAGAGACCCAGTACTTC; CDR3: CATAGGVETQYF
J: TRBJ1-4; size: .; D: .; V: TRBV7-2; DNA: TGTGCCAGCAGCTCGGGAAACAGACTGAATGAAAAACTGTTTTTT; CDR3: CASSSGNRLNEKLFF
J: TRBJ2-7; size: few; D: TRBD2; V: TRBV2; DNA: TGTGCCAGCAGTGATCCGGGGGGGATAAGTTCCTACGAGCAGTACTTC; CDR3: CASSDPGGISSYEQYF
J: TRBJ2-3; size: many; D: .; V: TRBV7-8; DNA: TGTGCCAGCAGCTCGGACCTTGTGGGGCATGATACGCAGTATTTT; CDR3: CASSSDLVGHDTQYF
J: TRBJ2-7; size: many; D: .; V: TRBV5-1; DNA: TGCGCCAGCAGCTTGGATGAGGGGCGGTACGAGCAGTACTTC; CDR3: CASSLDEGRYEQYF
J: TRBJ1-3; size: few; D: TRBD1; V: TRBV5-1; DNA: TGCGCCAGCAGCTTGGGGACAGGGGGCACTGGAAACACCATATATTTT; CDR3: CASSLGTGGTGNTIYF
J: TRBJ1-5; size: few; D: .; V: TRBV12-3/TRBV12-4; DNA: TGTGCCAGCAGCCACAGGGAAAGCAATCAGCCCCAGCATTTT; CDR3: CASSHRESNQPQHF
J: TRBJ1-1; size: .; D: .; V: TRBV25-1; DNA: TGTGCCAGCACCGCGATGAACACTGAAGCTTTCTTT; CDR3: CASTAMNTEAFF
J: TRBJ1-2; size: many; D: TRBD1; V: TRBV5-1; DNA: TGCGCCAGCAGCTTGGGACAGGGAATCTCTGGCTACACCTTC; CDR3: CASSLGQGISGYTF
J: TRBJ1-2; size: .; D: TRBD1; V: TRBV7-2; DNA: TGTGCCAGCAGCTTAGCGACGGACAGGGCCGCCAACTATGGCTACACCTTC; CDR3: CASSLATDRAANYGYTF
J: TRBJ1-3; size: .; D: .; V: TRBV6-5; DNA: TGTGCCAGCAGTTATTCAGGCAGTTCTGGAAACACCATATATTTT; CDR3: CASSYSGSSGNTIYF
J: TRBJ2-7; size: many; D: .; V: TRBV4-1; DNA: TGCGCCAGCAGTCACCTGATACCTACCTACGAGCAGTACTTC; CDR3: CASSHLIPTYEQYF
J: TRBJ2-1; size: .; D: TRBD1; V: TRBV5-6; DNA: TGTGCCAGCAGCAACAACAGGGGTAGCTCCTACAATGAGCAGTTCTTC; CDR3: CASSNNRGSSYNEQFF
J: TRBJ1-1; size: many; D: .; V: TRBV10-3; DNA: TGTGCCATCAGTGAGGAGAGGGGCACTGAAGCTTTCTTT; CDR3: CAISEERGTEAFF
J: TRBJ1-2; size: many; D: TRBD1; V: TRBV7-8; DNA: TGTGCCAGCAGCCCCAGGACAGGGGGAAACTATGGCTACACCTTC; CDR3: CASSPRTGGNYGYTF
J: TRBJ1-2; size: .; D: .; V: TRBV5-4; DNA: TGTGCCAGCAGCTTGGCAGGACAACTCTATGGCTACACCTTC; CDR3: CASSLAGQLYGYTF
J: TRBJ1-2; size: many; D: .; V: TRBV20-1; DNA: TGCAGTGCTAGTAGGCAGGCTAGCTATGGCTACACCTTC; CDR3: CSASRQASYGYTF
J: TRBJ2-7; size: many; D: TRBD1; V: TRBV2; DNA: TGTGCCAGCAGGACAACCGGGACAGGACAACCCAATAATGACTTC; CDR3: CASRTTGTGQPNNDF
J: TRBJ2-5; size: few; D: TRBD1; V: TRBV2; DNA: TGTGCCAGCAGTGAAGGGACAGGGGGCGGGGAGACCCAGTACTTC; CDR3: CASSEGTGGGETQYF
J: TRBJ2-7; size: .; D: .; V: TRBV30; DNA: TGTGCCTGGAGTCCCGGGACATTCCCTTACGAGCAGTACTTC; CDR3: CAWSPGTFPYEQYF
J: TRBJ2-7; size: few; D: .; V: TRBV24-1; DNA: TGTGCCACCAGTGACCTCTACGCGCAGTACTTC; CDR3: CATSDLYAQYF
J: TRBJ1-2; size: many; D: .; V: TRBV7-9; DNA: TGTGCCAGCAGCTTAGACCCCGACAGGAATGGCTACACCTTC; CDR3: CASSLDPDRNGYTF
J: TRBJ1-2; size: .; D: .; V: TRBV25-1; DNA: TGTGCCAGCAGCTTAGAGGGGGGGGGGGATGTAGATGGCTACACCTTC; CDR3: CASSLEGGGDVDGYTF